The present T cell receptor (beta chain) was sequenced within a study of blood T cells in healthy people across ages. Study context: Template switching retrieved approximately one barcoded beta molecule for each two T cells.

With respect to this clonotype: Its specificity is unknown.

With a J-beta primer mix and a sample-barcoded 5' primer, a second PCR ran about 6 to 11 cycles. TCRdb redid the calling of the 5' RACE reads with MiXCR, one entry per CDR3 protein. In the table there are around 1,800,000 distinct CDR3 sequences, 30% to 40% of which are singletons. Study results and limitations: For the donors, CMV status was unknown and possibly confounded expanded clonotype changes. Donors of long life had a larger count of naive CD4+ cells and greater diversity than aged donors. Older age went with lower TCR beta diversity per million T cells, in a roughly linear way.

Trimming took off 7 bases at V and 4 bases at J, with 13 bases between the two ends. The germline V gene encodes CDR1 SEHNR and CDR2 FQNEAQ (reference sequence). There are 13 residues in the CDR3. The gene calls are TRBV7-9 and TRBJ1-1; the D gene is possibly TRBD1 (6 bases). This TCR derives from a human donor in good health. The sequencing input was blood. The CDR3 nucleotides are TGTGCCAGCACCAAAGGGGGTTTCACTGAAGCTTTCTTT. Its protein is CASTKGGFTEAFF.